This T cell receptor beta chain emerged from a study of blood T cell repertoires in COVID-19. Study at large: Acute and convalescent COVID-19 samples came from the United States, Italy and Spain. T cells, B-cell-depleted T cells, or PBMCs provided the cDNA or gDNA that served as material.

Under the authors' procedure: Reference gene primers were amplified, and this amplification served to estimate nucleated cell counts. Clones were read by immunoSEQ multiplex PCR, and TCRdb kept only the in-frame ones, dropping some. The V and J calls and clone size are taken from that table; D and trimming were inferred from the DNA. This sample has tens of thousands of clones, with around 85% found just once. This clone counts as medium-sized. V lost 5 bases, J lost 3 bases, and 11 bases lay in between. The CDR3 length is 14 residues. Germline CDR1 and CDR2: LNHNV and YYDKDF (reference sequence). V usage is TRBV15 and J usage is TRBJ2-1; TRBD2 might be the D (5 bases). The clonotype was recovered from a man between 65 and 85 years old with active COVID-19. The material sequenced was peripheral blood. The CDR3 here is CATSPQRYYNEQFF. CDR3 sequence (DNA): TGTGCCACCAGCCCCCAGCGGTACTACAATGAGCAGTTCTTC.